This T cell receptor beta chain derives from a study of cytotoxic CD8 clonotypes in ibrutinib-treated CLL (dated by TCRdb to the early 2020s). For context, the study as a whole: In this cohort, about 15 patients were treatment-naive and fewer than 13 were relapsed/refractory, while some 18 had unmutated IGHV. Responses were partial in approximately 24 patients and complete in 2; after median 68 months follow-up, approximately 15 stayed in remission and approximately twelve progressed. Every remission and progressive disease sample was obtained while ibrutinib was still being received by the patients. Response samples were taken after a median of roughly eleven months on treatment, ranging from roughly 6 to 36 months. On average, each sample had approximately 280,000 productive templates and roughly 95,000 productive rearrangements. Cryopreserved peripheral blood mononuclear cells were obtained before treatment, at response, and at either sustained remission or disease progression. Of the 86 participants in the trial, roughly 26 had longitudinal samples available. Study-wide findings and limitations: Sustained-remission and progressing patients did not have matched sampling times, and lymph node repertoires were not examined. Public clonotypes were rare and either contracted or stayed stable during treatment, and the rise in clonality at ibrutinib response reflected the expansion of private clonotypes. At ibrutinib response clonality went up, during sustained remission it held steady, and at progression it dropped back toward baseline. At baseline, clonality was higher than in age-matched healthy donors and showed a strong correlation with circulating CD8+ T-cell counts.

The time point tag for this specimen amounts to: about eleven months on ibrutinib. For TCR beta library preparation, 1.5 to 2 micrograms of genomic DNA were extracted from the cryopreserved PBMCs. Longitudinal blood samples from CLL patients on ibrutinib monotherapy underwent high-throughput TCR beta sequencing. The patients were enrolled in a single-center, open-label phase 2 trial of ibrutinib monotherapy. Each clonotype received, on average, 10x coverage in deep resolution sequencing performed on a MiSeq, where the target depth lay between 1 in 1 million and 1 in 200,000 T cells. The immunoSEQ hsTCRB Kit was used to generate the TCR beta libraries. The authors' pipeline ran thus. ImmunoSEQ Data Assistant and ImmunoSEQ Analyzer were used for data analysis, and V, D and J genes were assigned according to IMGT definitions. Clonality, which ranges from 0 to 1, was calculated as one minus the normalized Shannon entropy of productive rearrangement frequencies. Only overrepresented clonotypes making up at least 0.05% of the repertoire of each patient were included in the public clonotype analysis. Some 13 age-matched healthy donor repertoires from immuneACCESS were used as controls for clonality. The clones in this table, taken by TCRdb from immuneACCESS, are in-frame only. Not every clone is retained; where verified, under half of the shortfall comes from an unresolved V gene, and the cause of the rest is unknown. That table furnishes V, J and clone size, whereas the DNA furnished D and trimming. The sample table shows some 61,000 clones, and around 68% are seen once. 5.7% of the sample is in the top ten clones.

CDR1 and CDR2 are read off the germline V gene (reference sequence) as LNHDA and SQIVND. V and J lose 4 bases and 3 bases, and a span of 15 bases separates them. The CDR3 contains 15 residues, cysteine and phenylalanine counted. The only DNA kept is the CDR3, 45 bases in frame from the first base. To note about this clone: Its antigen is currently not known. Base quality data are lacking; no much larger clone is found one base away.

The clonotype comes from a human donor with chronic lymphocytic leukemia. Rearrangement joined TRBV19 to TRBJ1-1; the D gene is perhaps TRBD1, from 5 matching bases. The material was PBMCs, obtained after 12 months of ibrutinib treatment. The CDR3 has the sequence CASSSPGGGDTEAFF. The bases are TGTGCCAGTAGTAGCCCGGGGGGAGGGGACACTGAAGCTTTCTTT.